The 28 T cell receptor beta chains in this list originate from one sample, sequenced in a study of cytomegalovirus exposure and HLA in healthy donors. The PCR contained 60 Vbeta and 13 Jbeta primers. Using immunoSEQ multiplex PCR, the repertoire was profiled, and TCRdb retains in-frame clones only, with some absent. Altogether about 160,000 clones are present, 70% to 80% being singletons, with the ten largest covering approximately 1%. Sequenced: PBMCs. The source of these receptors is a woman in her 40s in good health and CMV-seronegative.

The rearrangement uses TRBV4-2 and TRBJ2-3, with TRBD2 identical over 9 bases. The germline gives CDR1 LGHNA, CDR2 YNFKEQ. The trim removed 0 bases at V and 3 bases at J, leaving 10 bases unmatched. This CDR3 has 18 residues. CDR3 in amino acids: CASSQEAGSSGVTDTQYF. CDR3 DNA sequence: TGTGCCAGCAGCCAAGAAGCCGGCTCTAGCGGGGTGACAGATACGCAGTATTTT.

This sequence joins TRBV7-8 and TRBJ1-1; D possibly corresponds to TRBD1 (5 bases). CDR3 length: 12 amino acids. Trimming took off 5 bases at V and 3 bases at J, with 7 bases between the two ends. Germline V gene lookup returns CDR1 SGHVS and CDR2 FQNEAQ. The CDR3 nucleotides are TGTGCCAGCAGCATCAGGGACACTGAAGCTTTCTTT. Residues: CASSIRDTEAFF. Full variable domain (missing parts from reference TRBV7-8 and TRBJ1-1): GAGVSQSPRYKVAKRGQDVALRCDPISGHVSLFWYQQALGQGPEFLTYFQNEAQLDKSGLPSDRFFAERPEGSVSTLKIQRTQQEDSAVYLCASSIRDTEAFFGQGTRLTVV.

The chain links TRBV25-1 to TRBJ2-3, with 7 bases identical to TRBD1. The V segment lost 2 bases and the J segment 2 bases; nucleotides outside the gene matches: 4. The germline CDR1 and CDR2 sequences are MGHDK and SYGVNS. The CDR3 consists of 15 residues. DNA of the CDR3: TGTGCCAGCAGTGAAGGGACAGCTTACACAGATACGCAGTATTTT. Protein sequence: CASSEGTAYTDTQYF.

The chain links TRBV5-1 to TRBJ2-1, with D perhaps matching TRBD2 (5 bases). In germline, CDR1 is SGHRS, CDR2 YFSETQ. Trimming took off 2 bases at V and 7 bases at J, with 16 bases between the two ends. The CDR3 has 15 amino acids. CDR3 DNA sequence: TGCGCCAGCAGCTTTGTAGCGTCCGTTAATAATGAGCAGTTCTTC. Its protein is CASSFVASVNNEQFF.

The chain employs TRBV7-2 and TRBJ2-7, with TRBD2 matching over 15 bases. V lost 8 bases, J lost 2 bases, and 4 bases stayed unmatched. This CDR3 has 15 residues. The germline V gene encodes CDR1 SGHTA and CDR2 FQGNSA. The CDR3 sequence: CASGRTSGRAYEQYF. CDR3 sequence (DNA): TGTGCCAGCGGGCGGACTAGCGGGAGGGCCTACGAGCAGTACTTC.

This clone was recorded a few times. The chain is built from TRBV5-6 and TRBJ2-2; D gene uncertain. The V and J ends lost 1 base and 6 bases respectively, with 7 bases between them. CDR1 and CDR2 from the germline V gene are SGHDT and YYEEEE. The CDR3 contains 13 residues. CDR3 amino acids: CASSLQVAGELFF. The CDR3 DNA reads TGTGCCAGCAGCTTGCAGGTAGCCGGGGAGCTGTTTTTT.

The rearrangement uses TRBV18 and TRBJ1-4; no firm D call. V dropped 4 bases and J dropped 5 bases, with 17 bases sitting between them. This CDR3 spans 16 amino acids. Looked up from germline, CDR1 is KGHSH and CDR2 is LQKENI. CDR3 DNA: TGTGCCAGCTCACTCAATGAAGGCGGGGAAAATGAAAAACTGTTTTTT. Its translation: CASSLNEGGENEKLFF.

The chain is built from TRBV7-6 and TRBJ1-1, with D possibly matching TRBD1 (5 bases). This CDR3 comprises 15 residues. Trimming removed 1 base from V and 7 bases from J, with 16 bases in between. Germline V gives CDR1 SGHVS, CDR2 FNYEAQ. CDR3 nucleotide sequence: TGTGCCAGCAGCTTAGGGGAGGGGAAGTTGGTTGAAGCTTTCTTT. It translates to CASSLGEGKLVEAFF. Full variable domain (missing parts from reference TRBV7-6 and TRBJ1-1): GAGVSQSPRYKVTKRGQDVALRCDPISGHVSLYWYRQALGQGPEFLTYFNYEAQQDKSGLPNDRFSAERPEGSISTLTIQRTEQRDSAMYRCASSLGEGKLVEAFFGQGTRLTVV.

J is TRBJ2-7 and V is TRBV27; the match to TRBD1 covers 10 bases. The CDR3 spans 16 residues. Germline V lookup: CDR1 MNHEY, CDR2 SMNVEV (reference sequence). V lost 4 bases and J lost 2; bases outside the gene matches: 8. The CDR3 loop is CASSSLPGQGAYEQYF. The CDR3 coding sequence is TGTGCCAGCAGTTCCCTGCCCGGACAGGGGGCCTACGAGCAGTACTTC.

V and J are TRBV28 and TRBJ1-3; 9 bases map to TRBD1. This CDR3 contains 15 residues. Per germline, CDR1 MDHEN and CDR2 SYDVKM. V shed 6 bases, J shed 5 bases, and the junction held 8 bases outside the gene matches. This chain's CDR3 is CASSVDRGSRNTIYF. CDR3 in DNA: TGTGCCAGCAGCGTTGACAGGGGGTCGAGAAACACCATATATTTT.

This chain uses TRBV6-5 with TRBJ2-1; a weak D match, TRBD2 (6 bases). The ends were cut back, 5 bases at V and 0 bases at J, with 11 bases in the middle. The CDR3 length is 15 residues. Germline values: CDR1 MNHEY, CDR2 SVGAGI. The CDR3 DNA sequence: TGTGCCAGCAGTCCTAGCGCAAGCTCCTACAATGAGCAGTTCTTC. Translation gives CASSPSASSYNEQFF.

The chain links TRBV2 to TRBJ1-1, with D perhaps matching TRBD1 (5 bases). Trimming took off 3 bases at V and 7 bases at J, with 9 bases between the two ends. The CDR3 covers 12 residues. Looked up from germline, CDR1 is SNHLY and CDR2 is FYNNEI. Here the CDR3 DNA reads TGTGCCAGCAGTGAGGGGCAGGGTGAAGCTTTCTTT. It codes for CASSEGQGEAFF.

The chain is built from TRBV27 and TRBJ1-2, with TRBD1 matching 9 bases. Germline values: CDR1 MNHEY, CDR2 SMNVEV (reference sequence). With V trimmed by 5 bases and J by 1 base, 11 bases remained unmatched. CDR3 size: 17 residues. CDR3 nucleotides: TGTGCCAGCAGTCCACGGGGGGGGACAGGGCTTAACTATGGCTACACCTTC. As protein: CASSPRGGTGLNYGYTF.

This chain connects TRBV5-6 to TRBJ1-2; 10 bases are a match to TRBD1. The germline V gene has CDR1 SGHDT and CDR2 YYEEEE. V trimming: 4 bases; J trimming: 5 bases; junction bases outside the gene matches: 5. The CDR3 spans 14 residues. The CDR3 loop reads CASSPGTGAYGYTF. CDR3 sequence (DNA): TGTGCCAGCAGCCCGGGGACAGGGGCATATGGCTACACCTTC. The complete variable domain, with remaining parts taken from reference TRBV5-6 and TRBJ1-2, reads DAGVTQSPTHLIKTRGQQVTLRCSPKSGHDTVSWYQQALGQGPQFIFQYYEEEERQRGNFPDRFSGHQFPNYSSELNVNALLLGDSALYLCASSPGTGAYGYTFGSGTRLTVV.

This clone was recorded only once. The chain carries TRBV11-3 and TRBJ2-2, with D unresolved. Trimming removed 5 bases at V and 4 bases at J, with 2 bases between. Germline CDR1 and CDR2: SGHNT and YENEEA. The CDR3 consists of 11 residues. The CDR3 reads CASSLTGELFF. DNA of the CDR3: TGTGCCAGCAGCCTCACCGGGGAGCTGTTTTTT.

The rearrangement joins TRBV23-1 to TRBJ2-7, with D hard to call. TRBV23-1 is an open reading frame, and its role is uncertain. The CDR3 totals 17 residues. The ends were cut back, 4 bases at V and 0 bases at J, with 19 bases in the middle. The CDR3 nucleotides read TGCGCCAGCAGTCCAGCAAGTTTGGGCCGAAGCTCCTACGAGCAGTACTTC. This sequence encodes CASSPASLGRSSYEQYF.

This clone came up once. This chain uses TRBV12-5 with TRBJ2-2, with no clear D. Germline values: CDR1 LGHNT, CDR2 FRNRAP. The CDR3 runs to 12 residues. V lost 6 bases to trimming and J lost 8 bases, with 10 bases between them. CDR3 DNA: TGTGCTAGTGGGTCATTAGTGGGGGAGCTGTTTTTT. This translates into CASGSLVGELFF. The full variable domain, in which reference TRBV12-5 and TRBJ2-2 provide the parts outside the CDR3, is DARVTQTPRHKVTEMGQEVTMRCQPILGHNTVFWYRQTMMQGLELLAYFRNRAPLDDSGMPKDRFSAEMPDATLATLKIQPSEPRDSAVYFCASGSLVGELFFGEGSRLTVL.

This chain uses TRBV11-3 with TRBJ2-3, with TRBD2 matching over 8 bases. CDR3 size: 16 residues. The V gene's germline CDR1 is SGHNT and CDR2 YENEEA. V shed 6 bases and J 2 bases; nucleotides not matched to a gene: 10. The CDR3 loop is CASSSGTRSNTDTQYF. In DNA, the CDR3 is TGTGCCAGCAGTAGCGGGACTCGCTCTAACACAGATACGCAGTATTTT.

V usage is TRBV30 and J usage is TRBJ2-7; 7 nucleotides align to TRBD2. This CDR3 contains 14 residues. With V trimmed by 3 bases and J by 0 bases, 5 bases remained unmatched. The V gene's germline CDR1 is GTSNPN and CDR2 SVGIG (reference sequence). CDR3: CAWRYAGASYEQYF. CDR3 bases: TGTGCCTGGAGGTATGCGGGAGCCTCCTACGAGCAGTACTTC.

The chain uses TRBV5-4 and TRBJ1-4, with 8 bases identical to TRBD1. CDR1 SGHNT and CDR2 YYREEE come from the germline V gene (reference sequence). V was pared by 0 bases and J by 3 bases, with 1 base of the junction left unmatched. The CDR3 runs 15 residues. CDR3 amino acids: CASSLGGQANEKLFF. The CDR3 DNA follows: TGTGCCAGCAGCTTGGGGGGACAGGCTAATGAAAAACTGTTTTTT.

The genes are TRBV10-3 and TRBJ1-2; possibly TRBD1 for D (6 bases). This CDR3 is 14 amino acids long. Trimming took 9 bases from V and 5 from J, leaving 19 bases between them. Germline-derived CDR1 and CDR2 are ENHRY and SYGVKD. CDR3 in DNA: TGTGCCATTTCGGACAGAAGCCTGGATTATGGCTACACCTTC. It codes for CAISDRSLDYGYTF.

This chain joins TRBV7-9 and TRBJ2-1; D is perhaps TRBD1 (6 bases). This CDR3 is built from 15 residues. Trimming took off 5 bases at V and 5 bases at J, with 16 bases between the two ends. The germline gives CDR1 SEHNR, CDR2 FQNEAQ (reference sequence). This CDR3 is CASSLDGTKNNEQFF. CDR3 coding DNA: TGTGCCAGCAGCCTAGACGGGACAAAAAACAATGAGCAGTTCTTC. Full variable domain (missing parts from reference TRBV7-9 and TRBJ2-1): DTGVSQNPRHKITKRGQNVTFRCDPISEHNRLYWYRQTLGQGPEFLTYFQNEAQLEKSRLLSDRFSAERPKGSFSTLEIQRTEQGDSAMYLCASSLDGTKNNEQFFGPGTRLTVL.

The chain employs TRBV7-3 and TRBJ1-1; D is uncertain. The CDR3 contains 13 residues. Trimming stripped 5 bases from V and 5 bases from J, with 12 bases between. CDR1 and CDR2 (germline): SGHTA, FQGTGA. Here the CDR3 reads CASSPHGETEAFF. CDR3 nucleotide sequence: TGTGCCAGCAGCCCCCACGGGGAGACTGAAGCTTTCTTT.

The chain couples TRBV30 to TRBJ1-4; the D gene is possibly TRBD1 (6 bases). V shed 2 bases and J shed 7 bases, with 11 bases lying between them. The CDR3 runs 13 residues. CDR1 is GTSNPN and CDR2 is SVGIG in the germline V gene (reference sequence). CDR3 region: CAWSPNRVEKLFF. The CDR3 DNA reads TGTGCCTGGAGTCCAAACAGGGTTGAAAAACTGTTTTTT.

The chain recombines TRBV2 with TRBJ2-3, with D unresolved. In germline, CDR1 is SNHLY, CDR2 FYNNEI. CDR3 length equals 12 residues. The V and J ends lost 6 bases and 6 bases respectively, with 10 bases between them. This chain's CDR3 is CASSPQIDTQYF. As DNA, the CDR3 is TGTGCCAGCAGCCCCCAAATCGATACGCAGTATTTT.

The J gene is TRBJ1-2, the V gene TRBV4-1; 12 bases agree with TRBD1. Germline CDR1 MGHRA, CDR2 YSYEKL. The CDR3 spans 15 residues. V gave up 0 bases and J gave up 7 bases; unmatched junction bases: 3. CDR3: CASSQEGQGAGGYTF. Written as DNA, the CDR3 is TGCGCCAGCAGCCAAGAGGGACAGGGGGCGGGTGGCTACACCTTC.

The chain is built from TRBV6-5 and TRBJ1-2; D gene unclear. The CDR3 totals 14 residues. The V and J ends lost 7 bases and 1 base respectively, with 13 bases between them. The V gene's germline CDR1 is MNHEY and CDR2 SVGAGI. The CDR3 DNA reads TGTGCCAGCAATTATGGCAGCGATAACTATGGCTACACCTTC. It translates to CASNYGSDNYGYTF.

The chain is built from TRBV10-3 and TRBJ2-1, with TRBD2 matching over 12 bases. Trimming removed 7 bases from V and 7 bases from J; junction bases left unmatched: 8. The germline V gene has CDR1 ENHRY and CDR2 SYGVKD. The CDR3 is made up of 15 amino acids. CDR3 residues: CAINLAGGGLNEQFF. CDR3 DNA sequence: TGTGCCATCAACCTAGCGGGAGGGGGATTAAATGAGCAGTTCTTC.